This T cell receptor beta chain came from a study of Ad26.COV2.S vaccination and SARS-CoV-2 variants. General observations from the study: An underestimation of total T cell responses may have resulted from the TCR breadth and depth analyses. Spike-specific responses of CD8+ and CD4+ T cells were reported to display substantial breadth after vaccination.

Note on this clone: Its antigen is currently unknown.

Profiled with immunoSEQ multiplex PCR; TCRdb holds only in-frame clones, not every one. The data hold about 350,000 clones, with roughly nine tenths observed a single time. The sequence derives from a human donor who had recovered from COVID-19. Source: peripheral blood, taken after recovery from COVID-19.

The CDR3 DNA follows: TGTGCCAGCAGCACCCGACAGGGGGACACCGGGGAGCTGTTTTTT. It yields the protein CASSTRQGDTGELFF. The genes are TRBV11-3 and TRBJ2-2; 9 positions match TRBD1. This CDR3 spans 15 amino acids. J lost 3 bases, V lost 5 bases, and 4 bases had no gene match. Germline V gene lookup returns CDR1 SGHNT and CDR2 YENEEA.